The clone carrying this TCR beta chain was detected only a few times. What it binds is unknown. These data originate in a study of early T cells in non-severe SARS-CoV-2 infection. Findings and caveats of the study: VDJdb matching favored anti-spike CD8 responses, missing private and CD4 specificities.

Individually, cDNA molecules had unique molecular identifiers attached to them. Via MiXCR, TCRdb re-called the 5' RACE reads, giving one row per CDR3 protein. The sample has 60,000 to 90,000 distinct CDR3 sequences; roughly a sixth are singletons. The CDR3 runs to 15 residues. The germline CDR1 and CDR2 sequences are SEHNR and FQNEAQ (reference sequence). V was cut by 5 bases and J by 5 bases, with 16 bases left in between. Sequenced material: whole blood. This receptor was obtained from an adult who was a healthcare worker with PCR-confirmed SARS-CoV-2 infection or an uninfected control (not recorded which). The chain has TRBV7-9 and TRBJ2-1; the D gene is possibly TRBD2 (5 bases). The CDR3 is CASSGDREQNNEQFF. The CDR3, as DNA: TGTGCCAGCAGCGGAGACCGGGAACAGAACAATGAGCAGTTCTTC.